The 12 T cell receptor beta chains below come from one sample, sequenced in a study of cytomegalovirus exposure and HLA in healthy donors (dated by TCRdb to about 2017). Library method: the immunoSEQ multiplex PCR assay. For the multiplex PCR, a mixture combining 60 forward primers for TCR Vbeta segments and 13 reverse primers for TCR Jbeta segments was used. TCRdb's version of the immuneACCESS table is confined to in-frame rearrangements and falls short of the full clone set. An unresolved V gene accounts for under half of the shortfall where checked; the remainder is of unknown origin. This sample lists 150,000 to 200,000 clones; roughly 79% were detected once. In total, the top ten clones hold about 3% of the sample. What was sequenced was PBMCs. The source is a male donor in good health and CMV-seronegative.

The chain joins TRBV7-8 to TRBJ2-3; TRBD2 matches 10 bases. The CDR3 sequence is 16 residues long. V gave up 2 bases and J gave up 2 bases; unmatched junction bases: 4. CDR1 and CDR2 (germline): SGHVS, FQNEAQ. CDR3 nucleotide sequence: TGTGCCAGCAGCTTACCGAGCGGGGGGGCCACAGATACGCAGTATTTT. This encodes CASSLPSGGATDTQYF.

CDR3 sequence (DNA): TGTGCCTGGAGTACTGGACAGGGGATGGTCTACGAGCAGTACTTC. Translation gives CAWSTGQGMVYEQYF. The gene calls are TRBV30 and TRBJ2-7, with 9 bases identical to TRBD1. The CDR3 length is 15 residues. V lost 2 bases, J lost 3 bases, and 8 bases stayed unmatched. Germline V gives CDR1 GTSNPN, CDR2 SVGIG (reference sequence). Supplemented by reference TRBV30 and TRBJ2-7, the full variable domain reads SQTIHQWPATLVQPVGSPLSLECTVEGTSNPNLYWYRQAAGRGLQLLFYSVGIGQISSEVPQNLSASRPQDRQFILSSKKLLLSDSGFYLCAWSTGQGMVYEQYFGPGTRLTVT.

This clone appeared once. In nucleotides, the CDR3 is TGTGCCTGGGCGAGGGTCCAAGTTCGTGCTTTCTTT. The encoded protein is CAWARVQVRAFF. The chain carries TRBV30 and TRBJ1-1; unclear D gene. The V and J ends lost 5 bases and 11 bases respectively, with 18 bases between them. CDR3 length: 12 amino acids. Germline values: CDR1 GTSNPN, CDR2 SVGIG (reference sequence).

The chain has TRBV10-3 and TRBJ2-3; unclear D gene. The germline gives CDR1 ENHRY, CDR2 SYGVKD. V was cut by 5 bases and J by 0 bases, with 3 bases left in between. This CDR3 comprises 12 residues. CDR3 in amino acids: CAISSSTDTQYF. The CDR3 bases are TGTGCCATCAGTTCTAGCACAGATACGCAGTATTTT.

This clone appeared a few times. The J gene is TRBJ2-3, the V gene TRBV6-5, with D tentatively TRBD2 (7 bases). The CDR3 has 16 amino acids. CDR1 MNHEY and CDR2 SVGAGI come from the germline V gene. Trimming took 0 bases from V and 5 from J, leaving 15 bases between them. Here the CDR3 DNA reads TGTGCCAGCAGTTACTCGGCGGGGGCCGGGAAAGATACGCAGTATTTT. Translating gives CASSYSAGAGKDTQYF.

The CDR3, as DNA: TGTGCCAGTAGTATGGGGACAGGGGTCGGCACAGATACGCAGTATTTT. This gives the protein CASSMGTGVGTDTQYF. This chain connects TRBV19 to TRBJ2-3, with TRBD1 matching 10 bases. Unmatched junction bases numbered 4, after V lost 3 bases and J lost 1 base. In germline, CDR1 is LNHDA, CDR2 SQIVND (reference sequence). CDR3 length equals 16 residues.

The chain joins TRBV9 to TRBJ2-5; D unclear. Germline V gives CDR1 SGDLS, CDR2 YYNGEE. V lost 3 bases to trimming and J lost 1 base, with 7 bases between them. This CDR3 region has 13 residues. The CDR3 loop is CASSGVSQETQYF. The CDR3 DNA sequence: TGTGCCAGCAGCGGCGTCTCCCAAGAGACCCAGTACTTC.

The chain employs TRBV10-3 and TRBJ2-3; weak D call: TRBD2 (6 bases). The ends were cut back, 10 bases at V and 0 bases at J, with 14 bases in the middle. The CDR3 sequence is 14 residues long. Germline V gene data show CDR1 as ENHRY and CDR2 as SYGVKD. The CDR3 DNA reads as TGTGCCACAAAGGGACTGGCTAGCACAGATACGCAGTATTTT. The encoded protein is CATKGLASTDTQYF.

The chain is built from TRBV4-3 and TRBJ2-4; unclear D gene. CDR3 length: 15 residues. Germline V gives CDR1 LGHNA, CDR2 YSLEER. Trimming took 0 bases from V and 0 from J, leaving 6 bases between them. CDR3 residues: CASSQDVGAKNIQYF. Written as DNA, the CDR3 is TGCGCCAGCAGCCAAGATGTCGGAGCCAAAAACATTCAGTACTTC.

The chain has TRBV25-1 and TRBJ1-5, with TRBD1 matching over 7 bases. Germline V CDR1 and CDR2: MGHDK, SYGVNS. This CDR3 is built from 15 residues. V lost 4 bases and J lost 1; bases outside the gene matches: 4. DNA for the CDR3: TGTGCCAGCAGTGGCGTGACAGGGAGCAATCAGCCCCAGCATTTT. Its protein is CASSGVTGSNQPQHF.

This clone occurred a few times. This sequence joins TRBV6-6 and TRBJ1-5; 7 bases are shared with TRBD1. This CDR3 comprises 14 residues. Germline V lookup: CDR1 MNHNY, CDR2 SVGAGI (reference sequence). Trimming took 6 bases from V and 3 from J; bases not matched to a gene: 5. The CDR3, as DNA: TGTGCCAGCAGACACAGGGGCAACAATCAGCCCCAGCATTTT. This gives the protein CASRHRGNNQPQHF.

The chain employs TRBV4-2 and TRBJ2-6; D might be TRBD1 (6 bases). This CDR3 contains 15 residues. Trimming cost V 2 bases and J 2 bases, with 7 bases left between them. Per the germline V gene, CDR1 is LGHNA and CDR2 is YNFKEQ. CDR3 protein: CASSQTGTGANVLTF. In nucleotides, the CDR3 is TGTGCCAGCAGCCAAACAGGGACTGGGGCCAACGTCCTGACTTTC.